A selection of T cell receptor beta chains follows, all from one sample in a study of siplizumab effects on memory and regulatory T cells. The data were produced by immunoSEQ multiplex PCR, yet TCRdb's version contains in-frame clones alone and is incomplete. Of around 110,000 clones in the sample, roughly 94% were seen once. Sequencing was carried out using non-Treg CD4+ T cells sorted from blood. These receptors were taken from a human donor in good health. Each CDR3 is given with its conserved first and last residue. A D gene is named only where the DNA matches it firmly. Size tells how often a clone was seen (once, few, many) or the class of an expanded clone, and some rows leave it out.

D	size	V	length	J	DNA	CDR3
.	.	TRBV7-9	14	TRBJ1-1	TGTGCCAGCAGCTTAGCGGGGTTGGGCACTGAAGCTTTCTTT	CASSLAGLGTEAFF
.	.	TRBV19	16	TRBJ2-1	TGTGCCACCGAAGTGAGTGGCGGGCGCTCCTACAATGAGCAGTTCTTC	CATEVSGGRSYNEQFF
.	.	TRBV11-2	13	TRBJ1-1	TGTGCCAGCAGGCTAGGACGGAACACTGAAGCTTTCTTT	CASRLGRNTEAFF
.	.	TRBV25-1	14	TRBJ2-2	TGTGCCAGCGGCTACAGGATCGGGGACGGGGAGCTGTTTTTT	CASGYRIGDGELFF
TRBD1	.	TRBV6-5	14	TRBJ1-2	TGTGCCAGCAGCCGAGGACAGGGAAACTATGGCTACACCTTC	CASSRGQGNYGYTF
.	once	TRBV5-1	15	TRBJ2-2	TGCGCCAGCAGTCATCTCCCAGGGGAGGACGGGGAGCTGTTTTTT	CASSHLPGEDGELFF
.	.	TRBV7-2	11	TRBJ1-1	TGTGCCAGCAGCTGGGGCACTGAAGCTTTCTTT	CASSWGTEAFF
.	.	TRBV21-1	16	TRBJ2-7	TGTGCCAGCAGCAATATAGGGCGGCAGGGAGAATACGAGCAGTACTTC	CASSNIGRQGEYEQYF
.	.	TRBV11-2	15	TRBJ2-1	TGTGCCAGCAGCTCTGTCTTACGCTCCTACAATGAGCAGTTCTTC	CASSSVLRSYNEQFF
TRBD1	.	TRBV6-1	15	TRBJ1-1	TGTGCCAGCAGTCAATTAGGACAGGGGGACACTGAAGCTTTCTTT	CASSQLGQGDTEAFF
TRBD1	.	TRBV4-1	15	TRBJ2-7	TGCGCCAGCAGGACCTTGACAGGGGGGGATCACGAGCAGTACTTC	CASRTLTGGDHEQYF
.	.	TRBV5-1	15	TRBJ1-2	TGCGCCAGCAGTTTCGCAGGAAGAGCTAACTATGGCTACACCTTC	CASSFAGRANYGYTF
.	.	TRBV5-1	16	TRBJ2-7	TGCGCCAGCAGCTTGGGGGGTAGCGTAGACTCCTACGAGCAGTACTTC	CASSLGGSVDSYEQYF
.	.	TRBV19	13	TRBJ1-3	TGTGCCAGTAGTATCGGAGGGTTTAACACCATATATTTT	CASSIGGFNTIYF
.	.	TRBV4-1	15	TRBJ2-2	TGCGCCAGCAGCCTAACAGGGATTAACACCGGGGAGCTGTTTTTT	CASSLTGINTGELFF
.	.	TRBV19	14	TRBJ1-1	TGTGCCAGTAGTATAAACAGTAAGAACACTGAAGCTTTCTTT	CASSINSKNTEAFF
.	.	TRBV5-5	13	TRBJ1-2	TGTGCCAGCAGTTATGCGGGTGACTATGGCTACACCTTC	CASSYAGDYGYTF
TRBD2	.	TRBV23-1	18	TRBJ2-1	TGCGCCAGCAGCCCACTCCTTATGAGCGGGAGGATCCCGGATGAGCAGTTCTTC	CASSPLLMSGRIPDEQFF
.	.	TRBV19	14	TRBJ1-2	TGTGCCAGTAGTATTCCCGGAGGGAGCTATGGCTACACCTTC	CASSIPGGSYGYTF
.	.	TRBV7-3	14	TRBJ2-7	TGTGCCAGCAGCCAGGGACACCCCCCCCACGAGCAGTACTTC	CASSQGHPPHEQYF
TRBD2	.	TRBV14	17	TRBJ2-1	TGTGCCAGCAGCCAGGTGGGACTAGCGGATTCCTACAATGAGCAGTTCTTC	CASSQVGLADSYNEQFF
.	.	TRBV12-5	10	TRBJ2-7	TGTGCTAGTGCCACCTACGAGCAGTACTTC	CASATYEQYF
.	.	TRBV11-2	15	TRBJ2-5	TGTGCCAGCAGCTTAGTTCGGGGCCGGGAAGAGACCCAGTACTTC	CASSLVRGREETQYF
.	.	TRBV6-6	14	TRBJ2-1	TGTGCCAGCAGCAATACCGGGACTGACAATGAGCAGTTCTTC	CASSNTGTDNEQFF
.	.	TRBV18	13	TRBJ1-1	TGTGCCAGCTCACAGGGCGGGAACACTGAAGCTTTCTTT	CASSQGGNTEAFF
.	.	TRBV9	14	TRBJ1-2	TGTGCCAGCAGCGTAGTGGACCAGAACTATGGCTACACCTTC	CASSVVDQNYGYTF
.	.	TRBV7-2	15	TRBJ1-2	TGTGCCAGCAGCTCGATTTCGACAGCCCGCTATGGCTACACCTTC	CASSSISTARYGYTF
.	.	TRBV4-1	12	TRBJ1-2	TGCGCCAGCAGCCAAGATGCGAGTGGCTACACCTTC	CASSQDASGYTF
.	.	TRBV5-1	15	TRBJ2-2	TGCGCCAGCAGGGCCCCCAGGGGAAAGGGCGGGGAGCTGTTTTTT	CASRAPRGKGGELFF
TRBD2	.	TRBV7-2	19	TRBJ2-1	TGTGCCAGCAGCTTAGAGTGGACTAGCGGGAGGTCCTCCTACAATGAGCAGTTCTTC	CASSLEWTSGRSSYNEQFF
.	.	TRBV6-5	12	TRBJ1-5	TGTGCCACCTGCAATGGCGAACAGCCCCAGCATTTT	CATCNGEQPQHF
.	.	TRBV7-9	15	TRBJ1-2	TGTGCCAGCAGCTTAGCCCAGGGCCTAAACTATGGCTACACCTTC	CASSLAQGLNYGYTF
.	.	TRBV6-5	14	TRBJ1-1	TGTGCCAGCAGTTACGCGGACACAGACACTGAAGCTTTCTTT	CASSYADTDTEAFF
.	once	TRBV4-1	16	TRBJ1-5	TGCGCCAGCAGCCAAGAAGGGGTCAACCGCAATCAGCCCCAGCATTTT	CASSQEGVNRNQPQHF
.	.	TRBV6-5	13	TRBJ1-5	TGTGCCAGCAGTTATGCGGGAGGTCAGCCCCAGCATTTT	CASSYAGGQPQHF
.	.	TRBV28	12	TRBJ1-2	TGTGCCAGCAGTTTAGTAGTCGGGGGCTACACCTTC	CASSLVVGGYTF
TRBD1	.	TRBV10-3	11	TRBJ1-4	TGTGCCATCAGGGGACAGGGGGAGATGTTTTTT	CAIRGQGEMFF
TRBD1	.	TRBV4-2	14	TRBJ2-7	TGTGCCAGCAGCCAAGATCAGGGGGCGGACGAGCAGTACTTC	CASSQDQGADEQYF
TRBD1	once	TRBV5-1	14	TRBJ2-1	TGCGCCAGCAGCCCCGGGACAGACAACAATGAGCAGTTCTTC	CASSPGTDNNEQFF
.	few	TRBV2	14	TRBJ1-2	TGTGCCAGCAGTGAGGCTCAAACAAGGGTTGGCTACACCTTC	CASSEAQTRVGYTF
.	once	TRBV15	13	TRBJ2-7	TGTGCCACCAGCAGACTCGGGGCTAGTGAGCAGTACTTC	CATSRLGASEQYF
.	.	TRBV7-2	13	TRBJ1-6	TGTGCCAGCAGCCCCGTTTATAATTCACCCCTCCACTTT	CASSPVYNSPLHF
TRBD1	.	TRBV5-1	16	TRBJ1-1	TGCGCCAGCAGCGATGGACAGGGAGGGTCCCGGCGTGAAGCTTTCTTT	CASSDGQGGSRREAFF
.	.	TRBV7-9	14	TRBJ1-1	TGTGCCAGCTCGCAGATTCAGGAATACACTGAAGCTTTCTTT	CASSQIQEYTEAFF
.	.	TRBV2	15	TRBJ2-1	TGTGCCAGCAGTGATGACGGAAAATCCTACAATGAGCAGTTCTTC	CASSDDGKSYNEQFF
TRBD1	.	TRBV7-2	15	TRBJ2-3	TGTGCCAGCAGCTTACAGGGACAGGGGGGGCATACGCAGTATTTT	CASSLQGQGGHTQYF
.	once	TRBV30	15	TRBJ1-2	TGTGCCTGGAGTGTACAGGGAGGGAGGTCCTATGGCTACACCTTC	CAWSVQGGRSYGYTF
TRBD1	.	TRBV27	14	TRBJ1-2	TGTGCCAGCAGCAGAGGACAGGCTCTCTATGGCTACACCTTC	CASSRGQALYGYTF
.	.	TRBV29-1	13	TRBJ2-7	TGCAGCGTCGCGCCCATTTTTTCCTACGAGCAGTACTTC	CSVAPIFSYEQYF
TRBD1	.	TRBV5-1	17	TRBJ1-2	TGCGCCAGCAGCTCGCAGCCGGGACAGGGGGCGGACTATGGCTACACCTTC	CASSSQPGQGADYGYTF
.	.	TRBV2	15	TRBJ1-5	TGTGCCAGCAGCCGCCTTCTACAGGCGGGGCAGCCCCAGCATTTT	CASSRLLQAGQPQHF
TRBD1	.	TRBV19	15	TRBJ1-1	TGTGCCAGTAGTGTAAAGGGGGCCCAAGACACTGAAGCTTTCTTT	CASSVKGAQDTEAFF
.	.	TRBV6-1	13	TRBJ1-2	TGTGCCAGCACAATAGGGAGGTCTTATGGCTACACCTTC	CASTIGRSYGYTF
TRBD1	.	TRBV7-8	16	TRBJ2-7	TGTGCCAGCAGCTTAGCCAACAGGGGTGGTGGCGACGAGCAGTACTTC	CASSLANRGGGDEQYF
.	.	TRBV7-9	11	TRBJ1-1	TGTGCCAGCAGTCTCAGGGTTGAAGCTTTCTTT	CASSLRVEAFF
.	.	TRBV7-8	17	TRBJ2-1	TGTGCCAGCAGCTTGCCGTGGGTTGAAGGATTGTACAATGAGCAGTTCTTC	CASSLPWVEGLYNEQFF
.	.	TRBV19	16	TRBJ2-3	TGTGCCAGTCTGTCCACTCTCCGGACTAGCACAGATACGCAGTATTTT	CASLSTLRTSTDTQYF